What follows are 23 T cell receptor beta chains derived from one specimen sequenced in a study of cytomegalovirus exposure and HLA in healthy donors. In the PCR, 60 Vbeta and 13 Jbeta primers were used. The protocol was immunoSEQ multiplex PCR, while the TCRdb copy is restricted to in-frame clones and leaves out a portion. This sample has 100,000 to 150,000 clones, with 75% to 85% found just once. Sequences were obtained from PBMCs. The receptors originated from a woman aged 18-35 years in good health and CMV-seropositive.

The chain recombines TRBV27 with TRBJ2-7; 8 bases align to TRBD1. V lost 1 base and J lost 1; bases outside the gene matches: 3. The CDR3 has 15 residues. CDR1 MNHEY and CDR2 SMNVEV come from the germline V gene (reference sequence). This CDR3 is CASSLLDRVSYEQYF. Written as DNA, the CDR3 is TGTGCCAGCAGTTTATTGGACAGGGTTTCCTACGAGCAGTACTTC.

This clone was counted only a few times. CDR3 coding DNA: TGTGCCAGCAGTCGAGACAGCCTAGCCAAAAACATTCAGTACTTC. Residues: CASSRDSLAKNIQYF. V and J are TRBV6-1 and TRBJ2-4; TRBD1 might be the D (5 bases). The CDR3 extends over 15 amino acids. Trimming cost V 5 bases and J 0 bases, with 11 bases left between them. Germline assignment: CDR1 MNHNS and CDR2 SASEGT.

The J gene is TRBJ2-5, the V gene TRBV9; the match to TRBD1 covers 7 bases. This CDR3 spans 15 amino acids. The germline gives CDR1 SGDLS, CDR2 YYNGEE. Unmatched junction bases numbered 8, after V lost 3 bases and J lost 3 bases. This CDR3 is CASSDPGQAKETQYF. The CDR3 nucleotides are TGTGCCAGCAGCGACCCCGGACAGGCCAAAGAGACCCAGTACTTC.

The chain couples TRBV28 to TRBJ2-3; TRBD1 might be the D (5 bases). With 3 bases removed from V and 0 bases from J, the gap between germline ends came to 13 bases. This CDR3 has 16 amino acids. Germline assignment: CDR1 MDHEN and CDR2 SYDVKM. The CDR3 DNA sequence: TGTGCCAGCAGTTTGATCCAGGGCGCTAGCACAGATACGCAGTATTTT. Protein product: CASSLIQGASTDTQYF.

The chain uses TRBV5-6 and TRBJ2-7; the match to TRBD2 covers 8 bases. V was clipped by 4 bases and J by 4 bases; unmatched bases: 4. The CDR3 runs 13 residues. Germline-derived CDR1 and CDR2 are SGHDT and YYEEEE. The CDR3 DNA is TGTGCCAGCAGCCCCGGGGGGGAGTACGAGCAGTACTTC. Protein sequence: CASSPGGEYEQYF.

J is TRBJ2-1 and V is TRBV7-9; TRBD1 aligns across 9 bases. Germline V gene lookup returns CDR1 SEHNR and CDR2 FQNEAQ (reference sequence). CDR3 length: 15 amino acids. The V segment lost 5 bases and the J segment 5 bases; nucleotides outside the gene matches: 7. The CDR3 region is CASSVRDRVDNEQFF. The CDR3 DNA reads as TGTGCCAGCAGCGTCCGGGACAGGGTGGACAATGAGCAGTTCTTC.

Worth noting for this clone: The junction departs from the called germline gene at one end, perhaps through a read error. The chain joins TRBV7-9 to TRBJ2-7, with 9 bases matching TRBD1. In germline, CDR1 is SEHNR, CDR2 FQNEAQ (reference sequence). The CDR3 sequence is 14 residues long. The CDR3, as DNA: TGTTCCAGCAGCCTGGACAGGGGCGAGGACGAGCAGTACTTC. It specifies CSSSLDRGEDEQYF.

The rearrangement links TRBV13 to TRBJ2-1, with D unresolved. The CDR3 length is 12 residues. Trimming removed 5 bases from V and 6 bases from J, with 8 bases in between. CDR1 is PRHDT and CDR2 is FYEKMQ in the germline V gene (reference sequence). The CDR3 coding sequence is TGTGCCAGCAGCCTCCTGTCCAATGAGCAGTTCTTC. Its translation is CASSLLSNEQFF. Full variable domain (missing parts from reference TRBV13 and TRBJ2-1): AAGVIQSPRHLIKEKRETATLKCYPIPRHDTVYWYQQGPGQDPQFLISFYEKMQSDKGSIPDRFSAQQFSDYHSELNMSSLELGDSALYFCASSLLSNEQFFGPGTRLTVL.

The chain joins TRBV6-1 to TRBJ1-4; D is unresolved. This CDR3 has 13 amino acids. Germline loops: CDR1 MNHNS, CDR2 SASEGT. The V gene lost 7 bases and the J gene lost 8 bases, with 14 bases spanning the gap. The CDR3 is CASTDREVEKLFF. CDR3 DNA sequence: TGTGCCAGCACCGACCGGGAGGTGGAAAAACTGTTTTTT.

The CDR3 is CASSFTSGGYEQYF. The CDR3 DNA is TGTGCCAGTAGTTTCACTAGCGGGGGCTACGAGCAGTACTTC. The gene calls are TRBV19 and TRBJ2-5; 11 nucleotides match TRBD2. The end of the DNA fits TRBJ2-7 better, so the J call may be wrong. The CDR3 loop spans 14 amino acids. Germline loops: CDR1 LNHDA, CDR2 SQIVND (reference sequence).

The J gene is TRBJ2-7, the V gene TRBV7-9; D may be TRBD1 (6 bases). The CDR3 totals 14 residues. Per germline, CDR1 SEHNR and CDR2 FQNEAQ (reference sequence). Trimming shortened V by 5 bases and J by 5 bases, and 16 bases separated the two germline ends. The CDR3 protein is CASSAPQGVHEQYF. The DNA for the CDR3 is TGTGCCAGCAGCGCCCCACAGGGAGTCCACGAGCAGTACTTC.

V gene TRBV5-4 combines with J gene TRBJ1-2; 9 nucleotides agree with TRBD1. J was trimmed by 3 bases and V by 2 bases; bases with no gene match: 5. CDR3 size: 15 residues. From germline, CDR1 is SGHNT and CDR2 YYREEE (reference sequence). The CDR3 is CASSLGTGLDYGYTF. The CDR3 DNA follows: TGTGCCAGCAGCTTAGGGACAGGGTTAGACTATGGCTACACCTTC. The full variable domain, in which reference TRBV5-4 and TRBJ1-2 provide the parts outside the CDR3, is ETGVTQSPTHLIKTRGQQVTLRCSSQSGHNTVSWYQQALGQGPQFIFQYYREEENGRGNFPPRFSGLQFPNYSSELNVNALELDDSALYLCASSLGTGLDYGYTFGSGTRLTVV.

The chain recombines TRBV28 with TRBJ2-2; TRBD1 aligns across 8 bases. Germline loops: CDR1 MDHEN, CDR2 SYDVKM. Trimming at V came to 11 bases and at J to 6 bases, leaving 8 bases not matched to a gene. The CDR3 extends over 13 amino acids. This CDR3 is CASQTGDAGELFF. CDR3 DNA sequence: TGTGCCTCCCAGACAGGGGACGCCGGGGAGCTGTTTTTT.

The chain recombines TRBV21-1 with TRBJ2-7; TRBD2, the table's D call, was not compared with the DNA. TRBV21-1 is flagged as a pseudogene. The CDR3 has 15 amino acids. The CDR3 here is CASSKARLKTYEQYF. The CDR3 bases are TGTGCCAGCAGCAAAGCGCGTCTGAAAACCTACGAGCAGTACTTC.

V and J are TRBV19 and TRBJ1-1, with a tentative D call TRBD1 (6 bases). The germline gives CDR1 LNHDA, CDR2 SQIVND (reference sequence). Trimming cost V 7 bases and J 0 bases, with 15 bases left between them. This CDR3 comprises 15 residues. This CDR3 reads CASTGAVGMNTEAFF. The CDR3 DNA follows: TGTGCCAGTACAGGGGCAGTGGGGATGAACACTGAAGCTTTCTTT.

The V call is TRBV10-3, the J call TRBJ1-6; D is possibly TRBD1 (6 bases). Trimming stripped 0 bases from V and 0 bases from J, with 15 bases between. The CDR3 has 19 amino acids. CDR1 and CDR2 from the germline V gene are ENHRY and SYGVKD. The CDR3 spells CAISESGAGRSSYNSPLHF. The CDR3 nucleotides are TGTGCCATCAGTGAGTCGGGGGCAGGCAGGAGCTCCTATAATTCACCCCTCCACTTT.

The chain is built from TRBV10-1 and TRBJ2-3; 8 bases are shared with TRBD2. The length of the CDR3 is 14 residues. Germline V CDR1 and CDR2: WNHNN, SYGVQD (reference sequence). J was trimmed by 4 bases and V by 4 bases; bases with no gene match: 4. This CDR3 reads CASSGGLGSDTQYF. The CDR3 coding sequence is TGCGCCAGCAGTGGGGGACTAGGCTCAGATACGCAGTATTTT.

The rearrangement uses TRBV7-3 and TRBJ2-1; D perhaps matches TRBD2 (6 bases). The CDR3 runs to 15 residues. V was shortened by 2 bases and J by 2 bases, with 10 bases between the two germline ends. In germline, CDR1 is SGHTA, CDR2 FQGTGA. Here the CDR3 DNA reads TGTGCCAGCAGCTTATTGGGAGGTACCTACAATGAGCAGTTCTTC. It translates to CASSLLGGTYNEQFF. Complete variable domain (other parts from reference TRBV7-3 and TRBJ2-1): GAGVSQTPSNKVTEKGKYVELRCDPISGHTALYWYRQSLGQGPEFLIYFQGTGAADDSGLPNDRFFAVRPEGSVSTLKIQRTERGDSAVYLCASSLLGGTYNEQFFGPGTRLTVL.

This clone has only a few counts. J is TRBJ1-2 and V is TRBV28; possible D gene TRBD1, 6 bases. The CDR3 is 13 amino acids. Germline-derived CDR1 and CDR2 are MDHEN and SYDVKM. The V end was cut by 5 bases, the J end by 9 bases, with 16 bases between. The CDR3 spells CASSVGQNSRYTF. The CDR3 DNA is TGTGCCAGCAGTGTGGGACAAAATAGTCGCTACACCTTC.

The gene calls are TRBV30 and TRBJ2-5; 7 nucleotides match TRBD1. The germline V gene has CDR1 GTSNPN and CDR2 SVGIG (reference sequence). The CDR3 sequence is 15 residues long. The V segment lost 3 bases and the J segment 5 bases; nucleotides outside the gene matches: 12. Here the CDR3 DNA reads TGTGCCTGGAGCAAGGGGGCCAAAAGGTCCGAGACCCAGTACTTC. Its protein is CAWSKGAKRSETQYF.

The gene calls are TRBV7-8 and TRBJ1-4; the match to TRBD1 covers 10 bases. Germline V gene lookup returns CDR1 SGHVS and CDR2 FQNEAQ. V dropped 5 bases and J dropped 13; count of bases not matched to a gene: 16. The CDR3 totals 16 residues. CDR3 residues: CASSTRPGTGEGRLFF. The CDR3 nucleotides are TGTGCCAGCAGCACCCGACCCGGGACAGGGGAAGGCAGACTGTTTTTT.

The chain uses TRBV10-3 and TRBJ1-1; a possible D gene is TRBD1 (6 bases). Trimming took 8 bases from V and 4 from J, leaving 14 bases between them. CDR1 is ENHRY and CDR2 is SYGVKD in the germline V gene. The CDR3 runs to 13 residues. The CDR3, as DNA: TGTGCCATCGCTGCGGGGGCGTTCACTGAAGCTTTCTTT. Translating it yields CAIAAGAFTEAFF.

This chain uses TRBV30 with TRBJ1-5; D gene uncertain. Germline CDR1 reads GTSNPN; CDR2 reads SVGIG (reference sequence). The CDR3 contains 12 residues. The CDR3 region is CAFGDLDQPQHF. CDR3 DNA sequence: TGTGCTTTTGGTGACTTAGATCAGCCCCAGCATTTT.